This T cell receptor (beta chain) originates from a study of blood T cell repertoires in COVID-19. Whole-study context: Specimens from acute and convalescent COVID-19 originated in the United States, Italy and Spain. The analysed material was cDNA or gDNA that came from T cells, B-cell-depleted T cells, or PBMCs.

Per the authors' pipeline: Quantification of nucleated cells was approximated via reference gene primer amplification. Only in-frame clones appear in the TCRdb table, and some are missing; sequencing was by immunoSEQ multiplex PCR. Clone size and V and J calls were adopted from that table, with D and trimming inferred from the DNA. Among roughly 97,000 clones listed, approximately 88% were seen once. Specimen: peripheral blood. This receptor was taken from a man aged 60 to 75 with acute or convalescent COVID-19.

The CDR3 DNA follows: TGTGCCAGCTCCTCACAGCCCCCCGGGACTAGCGGGGGGAGCTCCTACAATGAGCAGTTCTTC. Translation: CASSSQPPGTSGGSSYNEQFF. This rearrangement joins TRBV18 to TRBJ2-1, with 15 positions matching TRBD2. V lost 6 bases to trimming and J lost 0 bases; unmatched junction nucleotides: 15. CDR3 length: 21 residues. Germline-derived CDR1 and CDR2 are KGHSH and LQKENI. Full variable domain (outside the CDR3, taken from reference TRBV18 and TRBJ2-1): NAGVMQNPRHLVRRRGQEARLRCSPMKGHSHVYWYRQLPEEGLKFMVYLQKENIIDESGMPKERFSAEFPKEGPSILRIQQVVRGDSAAYFCASSSQPPGTSGGSSYNEQFFGPGTRLTVL.